A selection of T cell receptor beta chains follows, all from one sample in a study of cytomegalovirus exposure and HLA in healthy donors. The table came from immunoSEQ multiplex PCR; TCRdb's copy has only in-frame clones and leaves some out. In the table there are some 150,000 clones, around 81% of which are singletons. Sequenced input: PBMCs. These receptors all stem from a woman between 18 and 30 years old in good health and CMV-seropositive. CDR3s include the opening cysteine and the closing phenylalanine or tryptophan. D genes are given only for firm matches. Rows give clone size only sometimes, using once, few, many, or a class for an expanded clone.

TRBD1,TRBJ2-7,few,TRBV5-1,TGCGCCAGCAGCCCGGGACAGGGTTCCTACGAGCAGTACTTC,CASSPGQGSYEQYF
TRBD1,TRBJ2-1,NA,TRBV7-3,TGTGCCAGCGGGACAGGGGGTAAAGGTGAGCAGTTCTTC,CASGTGGKGEQFF
NA,TRBJ1-6,once,TRBV28,TGTGCCAGCAGTGGGGGGGGAGGGTCCTATAATTCACCCCTCCACTTT,CASSGGGGSYNSPLHF
NA,TRBJ2-7,once,TRBV7-2,TGTGCCAGCAGCCCTTACAGGGAGCAGTATTTC,CASSPYREQYF
TRBD2,TRBJ2-5,few,TRBV5-1,TGCGCCAGCACCAATCCAGCGGGGGTAGGCAAAGAGACCCAGTACTTC,CASTNPAGVGKETQYF
NA,TRBJ1-1,NA,TRBV7-2,TGTGCCAGCAGCTTAGTTAGCCCCATGAACACTGAAGCTTTCTTT,CASSLVSPMNTEAFF
NA,TRBJ1-2,NA,TRBV4-1,TGCGCCAGCAGCCCTGGAATGGCGACAGGTACTAACTATGGCTACACCTTC,CASSPGMATGTNYGYTF
NA,TRBJ2-7,NA,TRBV30,TGTGCCTGGAGAAGAGGGGGGGAGGGCTACGAGCAGTACTTC,CAWRRGGEGYEQYF
TRBD1,TRBJ2-6,once,TRBV11-2,TGTGCCAGCAGCTTAGATTTTGGACAGGCCTCTGGGGCCAACGTCCTGACTTTC,CASSLDFGQASGANVLTF
TRBD2,TRBJ2-1,few,TRBV19,TGTGCCAGTAAACCCGCTAGCGGGGTTCCCTCCGGGGGGAATGAGCAGTTCTTC,CASKPASGVPSGGNEQFF
NA,TRBJ1-5,NA,TRBV19,TGTGCCAGTAGTATTACAGGGAGCAATCAGCCCCAGCATTTT,CASSITGSNQPQHF
TRBD2,TRBJ2-3,NA,TRBV30,TGTGCCTGCAACCCCGGGGGGGCGGCAGATACGCAGTATTTT,CACNPGGAADTQYF
NA,TRBJ1-2,NA,TRBV15,TGTGCCACCAGCAGTTGGGCGGGCCCTAACTATGGCTACACCTTC,CATSSWAGPNYGYTF
NA,TRBJ2-7,NA,TRBV10-1,TGCGCCAGCAGTGGAAACAGGCCCTACGAGCAGTACTTC,CASSGNRPYEQYF
NA,TRBJ2-5,NA,TRBV29-1,TGCAGCGTTTTTGCAGGGGAGCAAGAGACCCAGTACTTC,CSVFAGEQETQYF
NA,TRBJ1-1,NA,TRBV6-5,TGTGCCAGCAGCGGGGACATTCCGAACACTGAAGCTTTCTTT,CASSGDIPNTEAFF
TRBD1,TRBJ1-1,NA,TRBV30,TGTGCCTGGGGAAGCAGGGGGGTGAACACTGAAGCTTTCTTT,CAWGSRGVNTEAFF
NA,TRBJ1-3,NA,TRBV14,TGTGCCAGCAGCCAATTACGGGCTGGAAACACCATATATTTT,CASSQLRAGNTIYF
NA,TRBJ2-7,NA,TRBV7-3,TGTGCCAGCAGCCAAGACTCCCAGGGCTACGAGCAGTACTTC,CASSQDSQGYEQYF
NA,TRBJ2-1,NA,TRBV5-1,TGCGCCAGCAGCTTGGTGGGCGGGAACTCCTACAATGAGCAGTTCTTC,CASSLVGGNSYNEQFF
NA,TRBJ1-6,few,TRBV14,TGTGCCAGCAGCCCCGGGGGACCCCTCCACTTT,CASSPGGPLHF
TRBD1,TRBJ2-7,NA,TRBV9,TGTGCCAGCAGCGGGACAGGGGGGTCCTACGAGCAGTACTTC,CASSGTGGSYEQYF
NA,TRBJ2-2,NA,TRBV9,TGTGCCAGCAGCGCCCCCGCGGCACTCACCGGGGAGCTGTTTTTT,CASSAPAALTGELFF
NA,TRBJ1-4,NA,TRBV7-2,TGTGCCAGCAGCTTCGGCCGGGGAGCGGATGAAAAACTGTTTTTT,CASSFGRGADEKLFF
TRBD1,TRBJ2-7,once,TRBV29-1,TGCAGCGCCGACGGACAGGGCTACGAGCAGTACTTC,CSADGQGYEQYF
TRBD1,TRBJ2-7,NA,TRBV11-2,TGTGCCAGCAGCTCAGTATCGACAGGGTCATTCTACGAGCAGTACTTC,CASSSVSTGSFYEQYF
NA,TRBJ1-2,NA,TRBV15,TGTGCCACCAGCAGAGATTGGGAGGACTACACCTTC,CATSRDWEDYTF
NA,TRBJ2-5,NA,TRBV27,TGTGCCAGCAGTTTATACCCCCCAGTATCGTCGGGGATAGTGACCCAGTACTTC,CASSLYPPVSSGIVTQYF
TRBD1,TRBJ2-2,NA,TRBV19,TGTGCCAGTAGTATACCCCGGGACAGGGTGAACACCGGGGAGCTGTTTTTT,CASSIPRDRVNTGELFF
NA,TRBJ1-2,NA,TRBV1,TGCACCAGCAGCCAAGCCTCCCCGGGACAGGTCCTTCCTAACTATGGCTACACCTTC,CTSSQASPGQVLPNYGYTF
NA,TRBJ2-1,NA,TRBV13,TGTGCCAGCAGCTTAGGCCGACCCGGGGGGCCTGGGAATGAGCAGTTCTTC,CASSLGRPGGPGNEQFF
NA,TRBJ1-2,NA,TRBV6-6,TGTGCCAGCACCTCTTACAGGGAGGGCTACACCTTC,CASTSYREGYTF
TRBD1,TRBJ1-4,NA,TRBV10-2,TGCGCCAGCAGTGATGGGACAGGGGATAATGAAAAACTGTTTTTT,CASSDGTGDNEKLFF
NA,TRBJ2-3,once,TRBV11-2,TGTGCCAGCAGCGGATTGAGGAGAGGTACAGATACGCAGTATTTT,CASSGLRRGTDTQYF
TRBD1,TRBJ1-4,NA,TRBV5-6,TGTGCCAGCAGCTTAGACAGGGTAAGCGAAAAACTGTTTTTT,CASSLDRVSEKLFF
NA,TRBJ2-7,NA,TRBV4-3,TGCGCCAGCAGCCAAGGACAGTCCAGCTCCTACGAGCAGTACTTC,CASSQGQSSSYEQYF
TRBD1,TRBJ1-2,NA,TRBV19,TGTGCCAGCTCAAAAAACAGGGGGCTGGACGGCTATGGCTACACCTTC,CASSKNRGLDGYGYTF
NA,TRBJ1-3,NA,TRBV4-2,TGTGCCAGCAGCCAAGATGGTGTAGCAGGGGAAAACACCATATATTTT,CASSQDGVAGENTIYF
TRBD1,TRBJ2-7,few,TRBV27,TGTGCCAGCAGTCCCAGGCCGGGACAGAACTACGAGCAGTACTTC,CASSPRPGQNYEQYF
TRBD1,TRBJ1-5,NA,TRBV11-2,TGTGCCAGCAGCTTTGCTTCCGTGTCAGGGGGGTCCGATCAGCCCCAGCATTTT,CASSFASVSGGSDQPQHF
TRBD2,TRBJ2-3,NA,TRBV18,TGTGCCGGGAAAAGGACTAGCGGGCCTGATACGCAGTATTTT,CAGKRTSGPDTQYF
NA,TRBJ2-1,NA,TRBV6-6,TGTGCCAGCAGTTCTAGCGTCCAATCAAACAATGAGCAGTTCTTC,CASSSSVQSNNEQFF
NA,TRBJ2-3,once,TRBV5-1,TGCGCCAGCAGCTCGGGACTCCGGGGAACAGATACGCAGTATTTT,CASSSGLRGTDTQYF
TRBD2,TRBJ2-1,NA,TRBV5-4,TGTGCCAGCGGGGGGGACAATGAGCAGTTCTTC,CASGGDNEQFF
TRBD1,TRBJ2-4,NA,TRBV5-1,TGCGCCAGCAGCGAGGGGACAGAAAAAAACATTCAGTACTTC,CASSEGTEKNIQYF